The 20 T cell receptor beta chains below all came from one sample that was sequenced in a study of monozygotic twins with inflammatory bowel disease. TCRdb reprocessed the 5' RACE reads and reports one entry per CDR3 protein, with no DNA. Its table lists about 300,000 distinct CDR3 sequences. Material for sequencing was blood. These receptors all come from a human donor with ulcerative colitis or Crohn's disease, or a healthy co-twin of an affected twin (not recorded which).

The chain couples TRBV7-2 to TRBJ2-5. This CDR3 region has 14 residues. The germline CDR1 and CDR2 sequences are SGHTA and FQGNSA. The CDR3 region is CASSLFVGQETQYF.

J is TRBJ2-4 and V is TRBV6-1; without DNA, the TCRdb call of TRBD1 cannot be checked. This CDR3 has 16 amino acids. In germline, CDR1 is MNHNS, CDR2 SASEGT. CDR3: CASSPGVSQRWDIQYF.

The chain is built from TRBV7-9 and TRBJ2-2; no DNA is available, so the TRBD1 call from TCRdb remains unchecked. CDR3 size: 15 residues. Looked up from germline, CDR1 is SEHNR and CDR2 is FQNEAQ (reference sequence). CDR3 sequence reads: CASRPGTGNTGELFF. Complete variable domain (other parts from reference TRBV7-9 and TRBJ2-2): DTGVSQNPRHKITKRGQNVTFRCDPISEHNRLYWYRQTLGQGPEFLTYFQNEAQLEKSRLLSDRFSAERPKGSFSTLEIQRTEQGDSAMYLCASRPGTGNTGELFFGEGSRLTVL.

The V gene is TRBV6-1, the J gene TRBJ2-7. This CDR3 comprises 14 residues. CDR1 and CDR2 (germline): MNHNS, SASEGT. The chain's CDR3 is CASSPSLWRDEQYF.

The V gene is TRBV12-3 or TRBV12-4, the J gene TRBJ2-3; no DNA is available, so the TRBD2 call from TCRdb remains unchecked. The CDR3 covers 15 residues. This CDR3 is CASTLTSGSTDTQYF.

The gene calls are TRBV27 and TRBJ2-6; without DNA, the TCRdb call of TRBD1 cannot be checked. CDR3 length: 16 amino acids. Germline assignment: CDR1 MNHEY and CDR2 SMNVEV (reference sequence). The CDR3: CASSLYTGSGANVLTF. The full variable domain, with the rest looked up from reference TRBV27 and TRBJ2-6, is EAQVTQNPRYLITVTGKKLTVTCSQNMNHEYMSWYRQDPGLGLRQIYYSMNVEVTDKGDVPEGYKVSRKEKRNFPLILESPSPNQTSLYFCASSLYTGSGANVLTFGAGSRLTVL.

The V call is TRBV3-1, the J call TRBJ1-6. The CDR3 length is 14 residues. Germline assignment: CDR1 LGHDT and CDR2 YNNKEL (reference sequence). CDR3 in amino acids: CASSQVRMNSPLHF.

This chain links TRBV20-1 with TRBJ1-1; the D call from TCRdb, TRBD1, cannot be confirmed without DNA. This CDR3 region has 13 residues. Germline V gives CDR1 DFQATT, CDR2 SNEGSKA (reference sequence). The CDR3 loop reads CSFWGGVWTEAFF.

J is TRBJ2-5 and V is TRBV7-2; TCRdb's D call, TRBD2, is unchecked because there is no DNA. This CDR3 is built from 15 residues. From germline, CDR1 is SGHTA and CDR2 FQGNSA. The CDR3 reads CASSTTSGSRGTQYF.

The V and J genes are TRBV7-9 and TRBJ2-7; TCRdb's assignment of TRBD1 cannot be checked, as there is no DNA. The CDR3 runs to 16 residues. Germline V gene sequence: CDR1 SEHNR, CDR2 FQNEAQ (reference sequence). The CDR3 here is CASSQTWGQSSYEQYF. The whole variable domain, filled in from reference TRBV7-9 and TRBJ2-7, reads DTGVSQNPRHKITKRGQNVTFRCDPISEHNRLYWYRQTLGQGPEFLTYFQNEAQLEKSRLLSDRFSAERPKGSFSTLEIQRTEQGDSAMYLCASSQTWGQSSYEQYFGPGTRLTVT.

The genes are TRBV10-3 and TRBJ2-7; the D call of TRBD2 rests on TCRdb alone, since no DNA is present to check it. The CDR3 is 12 residues long. CDR1 and CDR2 from the germline V gene are ENHRY and SYGVKD. This CDR3 is CAISTGLGEQYF.

This rearrangement joins TRBV19 to TRBJ1-1; the D call of TRBD1 rests on TCRdb alone, since no DNA is present to check it. Germline values: CDR1 LNHDA, CDR2 SQIVND (reference sequence). The length of the CDR3 is 13 residues. This CDR3 reads CAALNRVNTEAFF.

This chain joins TRBV3-1 and TRBJ1-1. CDR3 length: 13 residues. Germline V gives CDR1 LGHDT, CDR2 YNNKEL (reference sequence). Here the CDR3 reads CASSQATITEAFF.

Here the CDR3 reads CASSLDRAGSKEKLFF. The chain is built from TRBV7-2 and TRBJ1-4. The CDR3 is made up of 16 amino acids. Germline CDR1 reads SGHTA; CDR2 reads FQGNSA.

This CDR3 reads CASSLAPQGPLHF. The gene calls are TRBV7-8 and TRBJ1-6. The CDR3 loop spans 13 amino acids. CDR1 SGHVS and CDR2 FQNEAQ come from the germline V gene.

The rearrangement links TRBV5-1 to TRBJ1-1. The germline CDR1 and CDR2 sequences are SGHRS and YFSETQ. The CDR3 is 14 residues long. The CDR3 region is CASNPNSRNTEAFF.

The chain carries TRBV6-1 and TRBJ2-1. CDR3 length: 13 residues. The V gene's germline CDR1 is MNHNS and CDR2 SASEGT. The CDR3 is CASSEARGTEQFF.

The rearrangement links TRBV5-4 to TRBJ2-1; as DNA is missing, the TRBD1 call by TCRdb cannot be tested. The germline gives CDR1 SGHNT, CDR2 YYREEE (reference sequence). This CDR3 contains 15 residues. The CDR3 sequence: CASSLDGGRLGEQFF.

This rearrangement joins TRBV9 to TRBJ2-7; TCRdb gives TRBD2 as the D gene, but with no DNA this cannot be confirmed. Looked up from germline, CDR1 is SGDLS and CDR2 is YYNGEE. The CDR3 runs 16 residues. This CDR3 is CASSGGVTSGHYEQYF.

The chain has TRBV5-1 and TRBJ1-1; the D gene TCRdb calls, TRBD1, cannot be checked with no DNA. The CDR3 length is 17 residues. Germline values: CDR1 SGHRS, CDR2 YFSETQ. CDR3 residues: CASSLSDRGRMDTEAFF.